This entry lists 3 T cell receptor beta chains sequenced from one sample in a study of T cell changes during pregnancy in multiple sclerosis. Sequenced by immunoSEQ multiplex PCR; TCRdb stores in-frame clones only, minus some. Of under 80,000 clones listed, roughly 94% are singletons. The source was peripheral blood, collected in the third trimester of pregnancy. These receptors originate from a female donor with multiple sclerosis, enrolled in a pregnancy study.

Only a few counts were recorded for this clone. The chain joins TRBV2 to TRBJ2-1; a possible D gene is TRBD2 (5 bases). V lost 3 bases, J lost 11 bases, and 11 bases lay in between. The CDR3 extends over 12 amino acids. The V gene's germline CDR1 is SNHLY and CDR2 FYNNEI. The CDR3 DNA reads as TGTGCCAGCAGTGAGACTACTAGGCAGCAGTTCTTC. Its translation is CASSETTRQQFF.

The chain joins TRBV10-3 to TRBJ2-7, with TRBD1 as a possible D gene (6 bases). V lost 6 bases and J lost 0, with 12 bases in between. This CDR3 is 14 amino acids long. Looked up from germline, CDR1 is ENHRY and CDR2 is SYGVKD. CDR3 residues: CAISTGIGSYEQYF. CDR3 coding DNA: TGTGCCATCAGCACAGGGATCGGCTCCTACGAGCAGTACTTC.

The chain has TRBV19 and TRBJ1-1; D perhaps matches TRBD1 (6 bases). Germline CDR1 and CDR2: LNHDA and SQIVND (reference sequence). The V gene lost 7 bases and the J gene lost 2 bases, with 20 bases spanning the gap. The CDR3 totals 16 residues. The CDR3 bases are TGTGCCAGTACAGTAGCCCGGACAGCCGTTAACACTGAAGCTTTCTTT. Protein: CASTVARTAVNTEAFF.